This record looks at one TCR beta chain sequence and its context. Original handling: CDR3 was compared across clinicopathological groups, and the resulting differences were used to build a distant-metastasis classifier for papillary thyroid cancer. TCRdb reassembled clones from the PCR reads with MiXCR. Here the V and J calls rest on TCRdb's processing, not on the authors' analysis. In the table there are approximately 86,000 clones, around an eighth of which are singletons. These data come from a study of metastatic and nonmetastatic thyroid tumors. Overall study: The authors compared repertoires across blood and tumor or nodule tissue from malignant and benign thyroid patients.

The length of the CDR3 is 14 residues. The ends were cut back, 1 base at V and 5 bases at J, with 14 bases in the middle. Germline V gene sequence: CDR1 DFQATT, CDR2 SNEGSKA (reference sequence). No treatment had been given to any patient before thyroid surgery. This TCR derives from a female donor with papillary thyroid cancer or a benign thyroid nodule (not recorded which). Some clones in this sample may be carry-over from other donors' samples. This chain links TRBV20-1 with TRBJ2-5, with D perhaps matching TRBD1 or TRBD2 (6 bases each). Sequenced material: tumor tissue. The CDR3 region has the DNA TGCAGTGCTAGAGGGCACGGGGGCGTGGAGACCCAGTACTTC. Its translation: CSARGHGGVETQYF.